The text below deals with one T cell receptor (beta chain). Its antigen is unidentified. This sample is drawn from a study of shared clonotypes between healthy human individuals. Study-level points and caveats: A generally larger estimated richness was seen in naive subsets than in memory subsets.

Clones were read by immunoSEQ multiplex PCR, and TCRdb kept only the in-frame ones, dropping some. This table has roughly 100,000 clones, around 71% appearing once. There are 16 residues in the CDR3. The trim removed 5 bases at V and 5 bases at J, leaving 12 bases unmatched. The germline gives CDR1 SGHAT, CDR2 FQNNGV. Sequencing input: memory CD8+ T cells sorted from blood. The subset denotes: CD45RO+ cells pooled with CCR7-negative TemRA cells. The TCR originated in a woman aged 25 to 39 in good health. The rearrangement joins TRBV11-2 to TRBJ2-5; 9 bases map to TRBD1. CDR3 protein: CASSDRRTGGFETQYF. For the CDR3, the DNA is TGTGCCAGCAGCGACCGTCGTACAGGGGGCTTTGAGACCCAGTACTTC.